Ten or more counts support the clone carrying this TCR beta chain. The data derive from a study of patients and donors after allogeneic stem cell transplantation. TCRdb called the RT-PCR reads again in MiXCR, with one record for every CDR3 protein. The table includes approximately 160,000 distinct CDR3 sequences, around 30% detected once. Source material: blood, either unsorted or a sorted T cell fraction (not recorded which). The receptor was derived from a human donor who was either an allogeneic HSCT recipient or a stem cell or donor lymphocyte infusion donor (not recorded which). It is not recorded whose cells these are; they may come from a transplant donor.

CDR3 sequence (DNA): TGTGCCAGCAGTTCCGGGACGGGGGTTGGACAGCCCCAGCATTTT. Protein product: CASSSGTGVGQPQHF. This chain uses TRBV27 with TRBJ1-5, with D perhaps matching TRBD1 (5 bases). Germline-derived CDR1 and CDR2 are MNHEY and SMNVEV (reference sequence). The ends were cut back, 4 bases at V and 7 bases at J, with 17 bases in the middle. This CDR3 comprises 15 residues.